The clone carrying this TCR beta chain has just a few counts. The data stem from a study of T-cell reconstitution after alpha-beta-depleted transplantation in children. For TCRbeta, the library was prepared with unique molecular identifiers. TCRdb reanalysed the PCR reads using MiXCR and keeps one entry per CDR3 protein. The sample includes more than 250,000 distinct CDR3 sequences, more than 9% of them seen just once. The CDR3 contains 14 residues. V gave up 1 base and J gave up 7 bases; unmatched junction bases: 3. CDR1 is LNHNV, CDR2 YYDKDF, per germline (reference sequence). The chain employs TRBV15 and TRBJ2-1; TRBD1 agrees at 8 bases. This material consisted of PBMCs from the stem cell graft donor, taken from the stem cell graft. This TCR came from a human donor who donated a stem cell graft to a child with SCID. CDR3 sequence: CATSRGQGWNEQFF. The CDR3 coding sequence is TGTGCCACCAGCAGAGGACAGGGGTGGAATGAGCAGTTCTTC.